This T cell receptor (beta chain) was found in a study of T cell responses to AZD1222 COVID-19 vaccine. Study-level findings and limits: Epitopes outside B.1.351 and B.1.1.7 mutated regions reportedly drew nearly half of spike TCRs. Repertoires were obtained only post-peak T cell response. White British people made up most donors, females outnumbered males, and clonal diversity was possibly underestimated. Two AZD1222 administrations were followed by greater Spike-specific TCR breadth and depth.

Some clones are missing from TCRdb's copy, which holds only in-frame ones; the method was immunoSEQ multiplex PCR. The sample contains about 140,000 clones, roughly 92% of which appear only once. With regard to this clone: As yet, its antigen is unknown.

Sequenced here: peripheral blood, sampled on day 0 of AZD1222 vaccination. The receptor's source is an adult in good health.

The chain's CDR3 is CASSLGTGGAFGGYTF. DNA for the CDR3: TGCGCCAGCAGCTTGGGGACAGGGGGCGCATTTGGTGGCTACACCTTC. V is TRBV5-1 and J is TRBJ1-2; 11 bases line up with TRBD1. The CDR3 is 16 residues long. Germline lookup yields CDR1 SGHRS and CDR2 YFSETQ. The V segment lost 0 bases and the J segment 7 bases; nucleotides outside the gene matches: 8.